A selection of T cell receptor beta chains follows, all from one sample in a study of blood T cell repertoires in COVID-19. The table came from immunoSEQ multiplex PCR; TCRdb's copy has only in-frame clones and leaves some out. This repertoire shows about 260,000 clones, 85% to 90% found once; its top ten account for about 4%. The specimen was peripheral blood. Receptors originate from a woman aged 40 to 55 with acute or convalescent COVID-19. The CDR3 runs from the conserved cysteine through the conserved F or W. D genes are given only for firm matches. Not all rows give a size; the values are once, few, many and, for expanded clones, a class.

TRBV4-1,.,.,TRBJ1-2,TGCGCCAGCAGCCAAGATATGAGCCCGGGGGGAGGCTACACCTTC,CASSQDMSPGGGYTF
TRBV7-9,.,.,TRBJ2-3,TGTGCCAGCAGGGTGGGGGGGGCCCCCTCTGGAGATACGCAGTATTTT,CASRVGGAPSGDTQYF
TRBV5-6,.,TRBD1,TRBJ2-6,TGTGCCAGCAGTTGGGGGACAGGGCGGTCTGGGGCCAACGTCCTGACTTTC,CASSWGTGRSGANVLTF
TRBV12-3/TRBV12-4,.,.,TRBJ1-1,TGTGCCAGCAGTTTTTCAGAGGGCCGTGAAGCTTTCTTT,CASSFSEGREAFF
TRBV3-1/TRBV3-2,.,.,TRBJ2-3,TGTGCCAGCAGCCAAGAAGGGGGAGATACGCAGTATTTT,CASSQEGGDTQYF
TRBV6-5,.,.,TRBJ1-2,TGTGCCAGCGGGCAGGCCGCTTTCTATGGCTACACCTTC,CASGQAAFYGYTF
TRBV2,.,.,TRBJ2-3,TGTGCCAGCAGCAAACGGGGGTCTACTGTTGCAGATACGCAGTATTTT,CASSKRGSTVADTQYF
TRBV10-3,.,TRBD1,TRBJ1-1,TGTGCCATCCGCCTCAGACAGGGGACTGAAGCTTTCTTT,CAIRLRQGTEAFF
TRBV5-1,.,TRBD2,TRBJ2-5,TGCGCCAGCAGCGCGGGACTAGCGGGGGGTCCAGAGACCCAGTACTTC,CASSAGLAGGPETQYF
TRBV6-2/TRBV6-3,.,.,TRBJ1-1,TGTGCCAGCAGTCCACGGGGCCTAACTGACCGGGGGACTGAAGCTTTCTTT,CASSPRGLTDRGTEAFF
TRBV29-1,.,TRBD1,TRBJ2-2,TGCAGCGTATACAGGGGGACCGGGGAGCTGTTTTTT,CSVYRGTGELFF
TRBV29-1,few,.,TRBJ2-3,TGCAGCGCTGCCCCAGGGATAGATACGCAGTATTTT,CSAAPGIDTQYF
TRBV30,few,.,TRBJ1-2,TGTGCCTGGAGCTCGACAGTTTATGGCTACACCTTC,CAWSSTVYGYTF
TRBV19,.,.,TRBJ1-1,TGTGCCAGTACCCCCAGGCGCCACACTGAAGCTTTCTTT,CASTPRRHTEAFF
TRBV13,.,TRBD2,TRBJ2-3,TGTGCCAGCAGCTTGCCCGGGACTAGCGGAAGCACAGATACGCAGTATTTT,CASSLPGTSGSTDTQYF
TRBV6-6,.,TRBD1,TRBJ2-5,TGTGCCAGCAGTCGCCTCATTTTGTACAGGGGCCTTGGGGTGTGGACCCAGTACTTC,CASSRLILYRGLGVWTQYF
TRBV2,.,TRBD2,TRBJ2-1,TGTGCCAGCAGTGTGGGACTAGCCGAAAATGAGCAGTTCTTC,CASSVGLAENEQFF
TRBV10-1,.,TRBD2,TRBJ2-3,TGCGCCGGTACGAACGGGACTAGCGGGGGGGCCGGCACAGATACGCAGTATTTT,CAGTNGTSGGAGTDTQYF
TRBV10-3,few,.,TRBJ1-1,TGTGCCATCTCAGAACCGGGGGGTTTGAACACTGAAGCTTTCTTT,CAISEPGGLNTEAFF
TRBV6-2/TRBV6-3,.,.,TRBJ2-5,TGTGCCAGCAGTTATTTAGGCGGGTCTGGGGAGACCCAGTACTTC,CASSYLGGSGETQYF
TRBV6-5,.,.,TRBJ2-2,TGTGCCAGCACCGACAGGTTAGCCGGGGAGCTGTTTTTT,CASTDRLAGELFF
TRBV5-6,once,TRBD2,TRBJ2-1,TGTGCCAGCAGCTTGGCCCTAGCGGGGGGGAGTGAGCAGTTCTTC,CASSLALAGGSEQFF